The 15 T cell receptor beta chains in this list originate from one sample, sequenced in a study of human T cells and chemical hapten exposure. MiXCR, run by TCRdb on the RACE reads, gives a single entry per CDR3 protein. Here the sample spans tens of thousands of distinct CDR3 sequences, around 10% being singletons. Stated time point: patch test 2, 6 weeks after DPC sensitization. Specified treatment: therapeutic diphenylcyclopropenone sensitization with weekly scalp DPC. Sequencing used whole blood, obtained in connection with sensitization to the hapten diphenylcyclopropenone (DPC). Receptor source: a man aged 35-49 years with alopecia areata. Some clones in this sample may be carry-over from other donors' samples.

This rearrangement joins TRBV6-2 or TRBV6-3 to TRBJ1-5; a possible D gene is TRBD1 (5 bases). V was shortened by 7 bases and J by 5 bases, with 9 bases between the two germline ends. The germline CDR1 and CDR2 sequences are MNHEY and SVGEGT. The CDR3 covers 12 residues. DNA for the CDR3: TGTGCCAGCACCGACAGCGATCAGCCCCAGCATTTT. Residues: CASTDSDQPQHF.

This clonotype occurred a few times. CDR3 sequence (DNA): TGTGCCAGCAGTTTAAGGGCAGGGATTTCCCACACTGAAGCTTTCTTT. It translates to CASSLRAGISHTEAFF. V is TRBV27 and J is TRBJ1-1, with D possibly being TRBD1 (5 bases). V was cut by 2 bases and J by 3 bases, with 16 bases left in between. CDR1 and CDR2 from the germline V gene are MNHEY and SMNVEV (reference sequence). The CDR3 consists of 16 residues.

The chain carries TRBV4-2 and TRBJ1-2; 7 bases agree with TRBD1. Trimming took 0 bases from V and 4 from J; bases not matched to a gene: 8. Germline V gene data show CDR1 as LGHNA and CDR2 as YNFKEQ. There are 16 residues in the CDR3. The CDR3 reads CASSQDRQGSSYGYTF. The CDR3 bases are TGTGCCAGCAGCCAAGACCGACAGGGATCTAGCTATGGCTACACCTTC.

This CDR3 reads CASNLRGTEAFF. CDR3 bases: TGTGCCAGCAACCTACGGGGTACTGAAGCTTTCTTT. V and J are TRBV6-6 and TRBJ1-1; D remains ambiguous. The V gene lost 7 bases and the J gene lost 5 bases, with 11 bases spanning the gap. The CDR3 has 12 residues. Germline V gene sequence: CDR1 MNHNY, CDR2 SVGAGI (reference sequence).

This clonotype was counted between two and nine times. The gene calls are TRBV5-1 and TRBJ2-4; perhaps TRBD2 as D (5 bases). The CDR3 contains 14 residues. CDR1 is SGHRS, CDR2 YFSETQ, per germline. The ends were cut back, 0 bases at V and 2 bases at J, with 6 bases in the middle. Here the CDR3 reads CASSLGTSKNIQYF. CDR3 bases: TGCGCCAGCAGCTTGGGGACTTCCAAAAACATTCAGTACTTC.

The chain joins TRBV3-1 to TRBJ2-2; TRBD2 aligns across 11 bases. V shed 8 bases, J shed 5 bases, and the junction held 7 bases outside the gene matches. The germline gives CDR1 LGHDT, CDR2 YNNKEL (reference sequence). The CDR3 covers 15 residues. CDR3: CASHLAGGGTGELFF. In DNA form, the CDR3 reads TGTGCCAGCCACCTAGCGGGAGGTGGAACCGGGGAGCTGTTTTTT.

This clonotype was seen more than once but under ten times. The rearrangement uses TRBV5-1 and TRBJ2-1; D is perhaps TRBD1 or TRBD2 (5 bases each). V dropped 0 bases and J dropped 0 bases, with 10 bases sitting between them. CDR3 length equals 16 residues. Germline CDR1 reads SGHRS; CDR2 reads YFSETQ. For the CDR3, the DNA is TGCGCCAGCAGCTTGGCCCCAGGGAGCTCCTACAATGAGCAGTTCTTC. Translated: CASSLAPGSSYNEQFF.

This clonotype was seen only a few times. CDR3 in DNA: TGTGCCACCAGTCAATCGAGCTCCTACAATGAGCAGTTCTTC. Protein product: CATSQSSSYNEQFF. The chain links TRBV15 to TRBJ2-1, with unresolved D. V was pared by 6 bases and J by 0 bases, with 9 bases between. From germline, CDR1 is LNHNV and CDR2 YYDKDF (reference sequence). There are 14 residues in the CDR3.

V is TRBV20-1 and J is TRBJ2-1; 7 bases agree with TRBD2. Trimming took 3 bases from V and 0 from J; bases not matched to a gene: 8. Looked up from germline, CDR1 is DFQATT and CDR2 is SNEGSKA (reference sequence). This CDR3 is 16 amino acids long. The CDR3 spells CSASETSQFSYNEQFF. The DNA for the CDR3 is TGCAGTGCTAGTGAGACTAGCCAATTCTCCTACAATGAGCAGTTCTTC.

This clonotype was counted at least ten times. The CDR3 nucleotides read TGTGCCATCAGTGCAGGGGAAGGAAGCAATCAGCCCCAGCATTTT. Its translation is CAISAGEGSNQPQHF. V is TRBV10-3 and J is TRBJ1-5; D perhaps matches TRBD1 (6 bases). V was cut by 4 bases and J by 1 base, with 11 bases left in between. This CDR3 region has 15 residues. Per germline, CDR1 ENHRY and CDR2 SYGVKD.

Many counts were recorded for this clonotype. The genes are TRBV10-3 and TRBJ1-1, with 9 bases fitting TRBD1. The junction had 9 bases not matched to a gene; V was cut back by 6 bases and J by 4 bases. This CDR3 comprises 15 residues. Germline V lookup: CDR1 ENHRY, CDR2 SYGVKD. Here the CDR3 DNA reads TGTGCCATCAGGGCCGGGACAGGGTCGGCCACTGAAGCTTTCTTT. Its protein is CAIRAGTGSATEAFF.

This clonotype showed up many times. The chain combines TRBV12-3 or TRBV12-4 with TRBJ1-1, with D possibly being TRBD1 (5 bases). This CDR3 comprises 12 residues. The V gene lost 9 bases and the J gene lost 7 bases, with 15 bases spanning the gap. CDR3 bases: TGTGCCAGTACCCCCCCGGGGCGTGAAGCTTTCTTT. This sequence encodes CASTPPGREAFF.

There are a few counts of this clonotype. This chain joins TRBV9 and TRBJ2-5; a possible D gene is TRBD2 (6 bases). CDR1 and CDR2 (germline): SGDLS, YYNGEE. The ends were cut back, 0 bases at V and 3 bases at J, with 9 bases in the middle. The CDR3 totals 14 residues. This CDR3 is CASSVDQREETQYF. The CDR3 DNA sequence: TGTGCCAGCAGCGTAGATCAGCGGGAAGAGACCCAGTACTTC.

This clonotype occurred a few times. This chain joins TRBV12-3 or TRBV12-4 and TRBJ2-3; unclear D gene. The CDR3 covers 12 residues. Trimming took 2 bases from V and 14 from J, leaving 14 bases between them. The CDR3 reads CASSLRKSTGYF. CDR3 coding DNA: TGTGCCAGCAGTTTAAGGAAAAGTACGGGGTATTTT.

This clonotype appeared a few times. The chain recombines TRBV20-1 with TRBJ2-1; D is perhaps TRBD2 (6 bases). The V gene's germline CDR1 is DFQATT and CDR2 SNEGSKA (reference sequence). The CDR3 is 17 amino acids. The germline V and J ends were trimmed by 0 bases and 0 bases, with 15 bases remaining between them. Here the CDR3 DNA reads TGCAGTGCTAGAGATGAGTGGGGGAGGAGCTCCTACAATGAGCAGTTCTTC. This codes for CSARDEWGRSSYNEQFF.